These 18 T cell receptor beta chains were sequenced from one sample in a study of PD-L1 blockade in urothelial cancer. Produced via immunoSEQ multiplex PCR; TCRdb's table is partial and in-frame only. The table lists about 44,000 clones, 82% of them singletons. The specimen was PBMCs, collected around atezolizumab (anti-PD-L1) treatment. These receptors all stem from a man aged 65 to 85 with urothelial cancer.

This chain connects TRBV5-4 to TRBJ2-7; 7 positions agree with TRBD1. The ends lost 4 bases at V and 2 bases at J; junction bases unmatched: 6. Germline CDR1 and CDR2: SGHNT and YYREEE (reference sequence). This CDR3 is built from 14 residues. The CDR3 here is CASSPRTGTYEQYF. The DNA for the CDR3 is TGTGCCAGCAGCCCCAGGACAGGAACCTACGAGCAGTACTTC.

This sequence joins TRBV7-2 and TRBJ2-1; 8 bases are shared with TRBD2. With 1 base clipped from V and 1 base from J, the junction kept 3 bases outside the gene matches. The CDR3 sequence is 16 residues long. Germline values: CDR1 SGHTA, CDR2 FQGNSA. In DNA form, the CDR3 reads TGTGCCAGCAGCTTAGATCAGCGGGGGTCCTACAATGAGCAGTTCTTC. This sequence encodes CASSLDQRGSYNEQFF. Full variable domain (remainder filled in from reference TRBV7-2 and TRBJ2-1): GAGVSQSPSNKVTEKGKDVELRCDPISGHTALYWYRQSLGQGLEFLIYFQGNSAPDKSGLPSDRFSAERTGGSVSTLTIQRTQQEDSAVYLCASSLDQRGSYNEQFFGPGTRLTVL.

The chain has TRBV5-6 and TRBJ1-3, with TRBD1 as a possible D gene (5 bases). The germline CDR1 and CDR2 sequences are SGHDT and YYEEEE. The CDR3 runs to 16 residues. Deletions cut 4 bases from V and 0 bases from J, with 14 bases between. The CDR3 reads CASSRGTASSGNTIYF. In DNA, the CDR3 is TGTGCCAGCAGCCGCGGGACGGCGAGCTCTGGAAACACCATATATTTT. Supplemented by reference TRBV5-6 and TRBJ1-3, the full variable domain reads DAGVTQSPTHLIKTRGQQVTLRCSPKSGHDTVSWYQQALGQGPQFIFQYYEEEERQRGNFPDRFSGHQFPNYSSELNVNALLLGDSALYLCASSRGTASSGNTIYFGEGSWLTVV.

J is TRBJ1-4 and V is TRBV13; no clear D. This CDR3 is built from 13 residues. CDR1 and CDR2 from the germline V gene are PRHDT and FYEKMQ (reference sequence). V was clipped by 2 bases and J by 8 bases, with 9 bases between them. The CDR3 region is CASSLTGGEKLFF. The CDR3 region has the DNA TGTGCCAGCAGCTTAACGGGAGGCGAAAAACTGTTTTTT. The full variable domain, completed using reference TRBV13 and TRBJ1-4, is AAGVIQSPRHLIKEKRETATLKCYPIPRHDTVYWYQQGPGQDPQFLISFYEKMQSDKGSIPDRFSAQQFSDYHSELNMSSLELGDSALYFCASSLTGGEKLFFGSGTQLSVL.

The gene calls are TRBV5-4 and TRBJ2-3, with D tentatively TRBD1 (5 bases). Germline lookup yields CDR1 SGHNT and CDR2 YYREEE (reference sequence). This CDR3 is 14 amino acids long. V lost 4 bases and J lost 6, with 15 bases in between. The CDR3 protein is CASSRKAGYDTQYF. The CDR3 coding sequence is TGTGCCAGCAGCCGTAAGGCAGGGTATGATACGCAGTATTTT.

The chain is built from TRBV6-5 and TRBJ1-1, with 11 bases aligning to TRBD1. Germline values: CDR1 MNHEY, CDR2 SVGAGI. V was clipped by 5 bases and J by 5 bases; unmatched bases: 4. CDR3 length: 14 amino acids. As DNA, the CDR3 is TGTGCCAGCAGTGGACAGGGGGCTGGAACTGAAGCTTTCTTT. It encodes CASSGQGAGTEAFF.

The chain carries TRBV6-5 and TRBJ1-5; D is unclear. The CDR3 sequence is 14 residues long. Per germline, CDR1 MNHEY and CDR2 SVGAGI. V lost 0 bases, J lost 9 bases, and 12 bases lay in between. The CDR3 DNA follows: TGTGCCAGCAGTTACTCGAGTCCGGGTGGGCCCCAGCATTTT. Protein product: CASSYSSPGGPQHF.

The gene calls are TRBV13 and TRBJ1-1; D not certain. V lost 6 bases and J lost 4, with 12 bases in between. Germline values: CDR1 PRHDT, CDR2 FYEKMQ (reference sequence). The CDR3 runs to 13 residues. The chain's CDR3 is CASSFAEGTEAFF. CDR3 in DNA: TGTGCCAGCAGTTTCGCTGAGGGCACTGAAGCTTTCTTT.

V and J are TRBV6-6 and TRBJ2-7, with 10 bases matching TRBD2. Germline V CDR1 and CDR2: MNHNY, SVGAGI (reference sequence). The ends lost 4 bases at V and 4 bases at J; junction bases unmatched: 7. The CDR3 runs to 15 residues. The CDR3 reads CASSSSAGGGYEQYF. The DNA for the CDR3 is TGTGCCAGCAGTTCTTCAGCGGGAGGGGGGTACGAGCAGTACTTC.

The J gene is TRBJ1-1, the V gene TRBV5-1, with a weak D call TRBD1 (5 bases). Between the trimmed V and J ends, which lost 4 bases and 0 bases, there was a span of 10 bases. This CDR3 is built from 14 residues. Germline lookup yields CDR1 SGHRS and CDR2 YFSETQ. CDR3 in amino acids: CASSPGHMNTEAFF. CDR3 DNA sequence: TGCGCCAGCAGCCCTGGACACATGAACACTGAAGCTTTCTTT. Complete variable domain (other parts from reference TRBV5-1 and TRBJ1-1): KAGVTQTPRYLIKTRGQQVTLSCSPISGHRSVSWYQQTPGQGLQFLFEYFSETQRNKGNFPGRFSGRQFSNSRSEMNVSTLELGDSALYLCASSPGHMNTEAFFGQGTRLTVV.

The chain couples TRBV6-5 to TRBJ2-1; D may be TRBD1 (6 bases). Germline CDR1 reads MNHEY; CDR2 reads SVGAGI. The CDR3 spans 14 residues. V shed 6 bases and J shed 4 bases, with 13 bases lying between them. DNA for the CDR3: TGTGCCAGCAGCCCGGGACAAAGATACAATGAGCAGTTCTTC. Its protein is CASSPGQRYNEQFF.

V gene TRBV11-2 combines with J gene TRBJ2-1; maybe TRBD2 (5 bases). Per germline, CDR1 SGHAT and CDR2 FQNNGV. The CDR3 length is 17 residues. V lost 5 bases and J 1 base, leaving 18 bases between the germline ends. CDR3 nucleotides: TGTGCCAGCAGCCTCCTGGAGGCTAGCTATTCCTACAATGAGCAGTTCTTC. Residues: CASSLLEASYSYNEQFF.

The chain recombines TRBV5-1 with TRBJ1-1; D gene unclear. V was shortened by 8 bases and J by 1 base, with 12 bases between the two germline ends. The CDR3 length is 13 residues. In germline, CDR1 is SGHRS, CDR2 YFSETQ. DNA of the CDR3: TGCGCCAGTAGTCGGGTGGAGAACACTGAAGCTTTCTTT. Its translation is CASSRVENTEAFF.

The V gene is TRBV19, the J gene TRBJ1-2, with D maybe TRBD1 (6 bases). Germline CDR1 is LNHDA and CDR2 is SQIVND (reference sequence). The CDR3 covers 16 residues. Trimming left V 4 bases short and J 5 bases short, with 20 bases between. The CDR3 DNA follows: TGTGCCAGTAGTACCCTGACAGGAGCGCTCCGGTATGGCTACACCTTC. Translating gives CASSTLTGALRYGYTF.

The chain uses TRBV6-1 and TRBJ2-7, with D tentatively TRBD2 (6 bases). The V gene lost 8 bases and the J gene lost 6 bases, with 11 bases spanning the gap. Germline V gives CDR1 MNHNS, CDR2 SASEGT. The CDR3 is made up of 11 amino acids. The chain's CDR3 is CASRLGLEQYF. CDR3 coding DNA: TGTGCCAGCCGACTAGGCCTCGAGCAGTACTTC.

The chain links TRBV7-3 to TRBJ1-2, with D possibly being TRBD1 (5 bases). V lost 2 bases, J lost 4 bases, and 8 bases lay in between. CDR1 and CDR2 from the germline V gene are SGHTA and FQGTGA. CDR3 length: 13 residues. For the CDR3, the DNA is TGTGCCAGCAGCTTACCAGGGTCCTATGGCTACACCTTC. It codes for CASSLPGSYGYTF.

The chain couples TRBV7-6 to TRBJ1-2; perhaps TRBD1 as D (6 bases). The V end lost 1 base, the J end lost 6 bases, and 15 bases lay between the germline ends. Germline loops: CDR1 SGHVS, CDR2 FNYEAQ. This CDR3 region has 15 residues. The CDR3 sequence is CASSLDGGAFNGYTF. DNA of the CDR3: TGTGCCAGCAGCTTAGATGGGGGCGCGTTTAATGGCTACACCTTC.

The rearrangement uses TRBV11-3 and TRBJ2-5; TRBD1 matches 10 bases. The CDR3 length is 15 residues. From germline, CDR1 is SGHNT and CDR2 YENEEA. Trimming took 6 bases from V and 5 from J; bases not matched to a gene: 9. The CDR3, as DNA: TGTGCCAGCAGTCTCCATTCGGGACAGGGGGAGACCCAGTACTTC. Protein: CASSLHSGQGETQYF.